This TCR beta chain was captured in a study of T cells after yellow fever vaccination. CDR3 length: 15 residues. V was shortened by 4 bases and J by 1 base, with 16 bases between the two germline ends. Germline V gene data show CDR1 as DFQATT and CDR2 as SNEGSKA (reference sequence). UMIs were added to TCR cDNA along with a universal primer site when it was made by 5'RACE template switching. A single record per CDR3 protein comes from TCRdb applying MiXCR to the 5' RACE reads. The top ten clones hold 3% to 3.5% of a sample with 250,000 to 350,000 distinct CDR3 sequences, approximately 10% of them seen once.

This clonotype originated in a man between 18 and 35 years old who received the YFV17D yellow fever vaccine. Sequencing used CD4+ T cells sorted from PBMCs, obtained 5 days after the yellow fever booster vaccination. The chain is built from TRBV20-1 and TRBJ1-2, with D possibly TRBD1 on 6 matching bases. The DNA of the CDR3 is TGCAGTGCTATTCCCCTACGGGGGCATAACTATGGCTACACCTTC. This gives the protein CSAIPLRGHNYGYTF.